A selection of T cell receptor beta chains follows, all from one sample in a study of blood T cell repertoires in COVID-19. Clones were sequenced by immunoSEQ multiplex PCR, and TCRdb holds only the in-frame ones, with some missing. This table holds 70,000 or so clones, more than 70% found once. Sequencing was performed on peripheral blood. All receptors derive from a human donor in a cohort sampled during active COVID-19. CDR3s include the opening cysteine and the closing phenylalanine or tryptophan. Clone size, where shown, is once, few, many, or a class for clones that have expanded.

cdr3_length	clone_size	v_call	j_call	cdr3_aa
15	NA	TRBV15	TRBJ2-1	CATSRDPGKDNEQFF
20	medium-sized	TRBV2	TRBJ1-5	CASSPDRASITEEGNQPQHF
15	once	TRBV29-1	TRBJ2-2	CSVEDLTGKDGELFF
15	NA	TRBV7-9	TRBJ1-1	CASSLGSGQYTEAFF
15	few	TRBV5-5	TRBJ1-2	CASSLVGTANYGYTF
14	few	TRBV6-5	TRBJ2-1	CASSLSASYNEQFF
14	NA	TRBV5-1	TRBJ2-5	CASSTRTGSETQYF
14	NA	TRBV6-1	TRBJ1-1	CASSEPGRNTEAFF
15	NA	TRBV3-1/TRBV3-2	TRBJ1-5	CASLRRDSRYQPQHF
15	once	TRBV15	TRBJ2-6	CATSRRSSGANVLTF
12	NA	TRBV12-3/TRBV12-4	TRBJ1-2	CASSLTDYGYTF
13	NA	TRBV9	TRBJ1-2	CASSATGVSGYTF
13	NA	TRBV18	TRBJ2-3	CASSLLNTDTQYF
15	NA	TRBV24-1	TRBJ2-1	CATSDFNRDKNEQFF
16	NA	TRBV27	TRBJ2-3	CASSPTGTGPGVAQYF
16	NA	TRBV10-3	TRBJ2-1	CAIRTRASGSYNEQFF
15	NA	TRBV29-1	TRBJ2-7	CSVDLRGVGRYEQYF
12	NA	TRBV29-1	TRBJ2-3	CSVERGTDTQYF
14	NA	TRBV28	TRBJ2-3	CASSSGLEGDTQYF
20	NA	TRBV18	TRBJ2-4	CASSPNRGTSGRLTKNIQYF
16	NA	TRBV6-1	TRBJ2-3	CASSERDRASTDTQYF
13	NA	TRBV7-3	TRBJ2-2	CASSPQGPGELFF
15	NA	TRBV16	TRBJ1-5	CASLSQGSGNQPQHF
14	NA	TRBV5-4	TRBJ2-2	CASSLLQGGGELFF
13	NA	TRBV4-1	TRBJ2-2	CASSQYNTGELFF
13	NA	TRBV2	TRBJ1-5	CASNPRGFQPQHF
16	NA	TRBV5-5	TRBJ2-1	CASSDYRGISYNEQFF
16	NA	TRBV2	TRBJ2-1	CAGLLGAERSYNEQFF
15	NA	TRBV4-1	TRBJ2-1	CASSQDLDRYNEQFF
14	NA	TRBV5-6	TRBJ1-2	CASSLGEGRRGYTF
15	NA	TRBV2	TRBJ2-1	CASTSGAGVIIEQFF
12	NA	TRBV19	TRBJ1-2	CASSKTNYGYTF
13	few	TRBV3-1/TRBV3-2	TRBJ2-7	CASSQDHLKEQYF
13	few	TRBV9	TRBJ2-5	CASSVGQQETQYF
15	NA	TRBV2	TRBJ1-1	CASSDYIPMNTEAFF
13	NA	TRBV11-2	TRBJ1-2	CASSFRHDYGYTF
19	NA	TRBV18	TRBJ2-4	CASSPRSNQLAGMENIQYF
16	NA	TRBV10-3	TRBJ1-6	CAIADRGIDENSPLHF
15	NA	TRBV2	TRBJ2-7	CASSDSRQASYEQYF
12	once	TRBV7-9	TRBJ2-1	CASSYVGNEQFF
16	once	TRBV10-1	TRBJ2-7	CASSEYGSPRAYEQYF
15	NA	TRBV5-1	TRBJ2-2	CASSFGLAGTGELFF
17	NA	TRBV5-1	TRBJ2-4	CASSLAWSGTSGDIQYF
15	once	TRBV7-7	TRBJ2-1	CASSKEREGYNEQFF
11	once	TRBV20-1	TRBJ2-1	CSARETNEQFF
14	NA	TRBV11-2	TRBJ1-1	CASSSQGANTEAFF
14	NA	TRBV2	TRBJ1-4	CASSGGQFNEKLFF
15	NA	TRBV11-2	TRBJ2-1	CASSSGSVNYNEQFF
17	NA	TRBV19	TRBJ2-3	CASSISRGGRVPDTQYF
15	few	TRBV19	TRBJ1-1	CASSSPGQMNTEAFF
17	NA	TRBV28	TRBJ2-7	CASSQDTSGRAIYEQYF
18	NA	TRBV6-1	TRBJ2-1	CASSERTGGGGAYNEQFF
17	NA	TRBV25-1	TRBJ2-3	CASARGGGGYSTDTQYF
13	NA	TRBV28	TRBJ1-2	CASKGVVFYGYTF
14	few	TRBV5-6	TRBJ2-5	CASSLQGFGETQYF
13	few	TRBV2	TRBJ1-5	CASLGTVGQPQHF
16	NA	TRBV5-6	TRBJ1-4	CASSLEGGRGNEKLFF
12	NA	TRBV7-3	TRBJ2-1	CASSSQGFEQFF